A selection of T cell receptor beta chains follows, all from one sample in a study of spatial heterogeneity in lung cancer. TCRdb recomputed calls from the 5' RACE reads with MiXCR, one row per CDR3 protein. The sample carries 11,000 or so distinct CDR3 sequences, roughly 12% recorded once. Sequenced here: lung tumor tissue, sampled at surgery. Receptors originate from a male donor with early-stage non-small cell lung cancer. The CDR3 runs from the conserved cysteine through the conserved F or W. Each record gives: D gene, J gene, clone size, V gene, CDR3 DNA, CDR3 protein. D genes are given only for firm matches. Clone size appears in some rows only: once, few, many, or a class for an expanded clone.

TRBD1 TRBJ1-1 many TRBV20-1 TGCAGCCTAGGGGACAGGAACACTGAAGCTTTCTTT CSLGDRNTEAFF
- TRBJ2-3 - TRBV11-2 TGTGCCAGCAGCGGGGACCCTCGCACAGATACGCAGTATTTT CASSGDPRTDTQYF
- TRBJ1-2 many TRBV2 TGTGCCAGCAGCACGGGGATCCGGGGCTACACCTTC CASSTGIRGYTF
- TRBJ2-3 many TRBV5-6 TGTGCCAGCAGCTTAGGGCGCACAGATACGCAGTATTTT CASSLGRTDTQYF
TRBD1 TRBJ2-7 many TRBV20-1 TGCAGTGCTATACCTCGACAGGGGGCCTACGAGCAGTACTTC CSAIPRQGAYEQYF
- TRBJ1-1 - TRBV27 TGTGCCAGCAGTTTAGTGGGGACGGACACTGAAGCTTTCTTT CASSLVGTDTEAFF
- TRBJ2-5 - TRBV5-1 TGCGCCAGCAGCTTAGGAGTCCAAGAGACCCAGTACTTC CASSLGVQETQYF
TRBD2 TRBJ2-3 many TRBV2 TGTGCCAGCAGTGAGCCTAGCGGGACGACAGATACGCAGTATTTT CASSEPSGTTDTQYF
TRBD2 TRBJ2-1 - TRBV10-1 TGCGCCAGCGCCAAGGGAGCGGGGGAGTACAATGAGCAGTTCTTC CASAKGAGEYNEQFF
TRBD1 TRBJ2-6 - TRBV18 TGTGCCAGCTCACCGGGACAGGGGGTAGCGACAAGCTCTGGGGCCAACGTCCTGACTTTC CASSPGQGVATSSGANVLTF
- TRBJ2-1 - TRBV7-9 TGTGCCAGCAGCCCAAGGCTATTAACCAATGAGCAGTTCTTC CASSPRLLTNEQFF
- TRBJ2-4 few TRBV20-1 TGCAGTGCCCTCTCTAGTAACATTCAGTACTTC CSALSSNIQYF
- TRBJ2-5 many TRBV6-2/TRBV6-3 TGTGCCAGCAGTAAAGGGGGGAGCGAGACCCAGTACTTC CASSKGGSETQYF
- TRBJ2-7 - TRBV12-3/TRBV12-4 TGTGCCAGCAGTCCCAGGATGGACGAGCAGTACTTC CASSPRMDEQYF